One sample yielded the 16 T cell receptor beta chains listed below, sequenced in a study of T cell responses to AZD1222 COVID-19 vaccine. The method was immunoSEQ multiplex PCR; TCRdb's version includes in-frame clones alone and lacks a portion of them. The sample contains about 150,000 clones, approximately 91% of which appear only once. Sequencing was performed on peripheral blood, taken after recovery from COVID-19. The receptors were gathered from an adult who had recovered from COVID-19.

The chain is built from TRBV5-1 and TRBJ2-3; TRBD2 matches at 8 bases. Germline CDR1 and CDR2: SGHRS and YFSETQ. V lost 4 bases to trimming and J lost 0 bases; unmatched junction nucleotides: 7. The CDR3 has 16 amino acids. The chain's CDR3 is CASSHLAGGSTDTQYF. The CDR3 region has the DNA TGCGCCAGCAGCCATCTGGCGGGAGGTAGCACAGATACGCAGTATTTT.

The chain employs TRBV4-3 and TRBJ1-1; possibly TRBD1 for D (5 bases). Between the trimmed V and J ends, which lost 5 bases and 2 bases, there was a span of 9 bases. Germline V gene data show CDR1 as LGHNA and CDR2 as YSLEER. This CDR3 region has 13 residues. DNA for the CDR3: TGCGCCAGCAGCTGGGACGGTAACACTGAAGCTTTCTTT. Its protein product is CASSWDGNTEAFF.

The V gene is TRBV28, the J gene TRBJ1-6, with 8 bases fitting TRBD1. Germline-derived CDR1 and CDR2 are MDHEN and SYDVKM. This CDR3 spans 16 amino acids. Trimming cost V 4 bases and J 5 bases; bases outside gene matches: 7. The CDR3 coding sequence is TGTGCCAGCAGTTCCCGACAGGGGCGGAATAATTCACCCCTCCACTTT. This sequence encodes CASSSRQGRNNSPLHF.

This chain uses TRBV5-1 with TRBJ2-2; D remains ambiguous. Germline assignment: CDR1 SGHRS and CDR2 YFSETQ. Trimming pared 4 bases from V and 6 bases from J, leaving 13 bases between. The CDR3 is 14 residues long. CDR3 protein: CASSIDTAPGELFF. The CDR3 nucleotides read TGCGCCAGCAGCATTGACACCGCACCCGGGGAGCTGTTTTTT.

The chain joins TRBV29-1 to TRBJ1-2; 10 nucleotides line up with TRBD1. The length of the CDR3 is 15 residues. V was clipped by 1 base and J by 4 bases; unmatched bases: 6. Germline CDR1 reads SQVTM; CDR2 reads ANQGSEA. The CDR3 DNA sequence: TGCAGCGTTGAAGTGGGGACAGGGGAAGCCTATGGCTACACCTTC. Translated: CSVEVGTGEAYGYTF.

As DNA, the CDR3 is TGTGCCAGCAGTGAAGGGTTTTACACTGAAGCTTTCTTT. Encoded protein: CASSEGFYTEAFF. The chain employs TRBV2 and TRBJ1-1; D is uncertain. CDR1 is SNHLY and CDR2 is FYNNEI in the germline V gene. The CDR3 is made up of 13 amino acids. The V end lost 1 base, the J end lost 3 bases, and 6 bases lay between the germline ends.

V is TRBV2 and J is TRBJ2-5; D is tentatively TRBD1 or TRBD2 (5 bases each). Germline CDR1 SNHLY, CDR2 FYNNEI. The CDR3 contains 15 residues. Deletions cut 4 bases from V and 0 bases from J, with 12 bases between. The CDR3 protein is CASSARGANQETQYF. CDR3 coding DNA: TGTGCCAGCAGTGCACGAGGGGCTAACCAAGAGACCCAGTACTTC.

Here the CDR3 DNA reads TGCGCCAGCAGCCCCCAGGGGGTGGCCTACGAGCAGTACTTC. It is translated as CASSPQGVAYEQYF. The rearrangement links TRBV4-1 to TRBJ2-7; 7 nucleotides align to TRBD1. This CDR3 contains 14 residues. V lost 4 bases, J lost 2 bases, and 5 bases stayed unmatched. Germline V gene lookup returns CDR1 MGHRA and CDR2 YSYEKL.

The DNA for the CDR3 is TGTGCCAGCAGCTTACCCCAGGGAATCATGAACACTGAAGCTTTCTTT. This encodes CASSLPQGIMNTEAFF. The chain is built from TRBV5-4 and TRBJ1-1, with D tentatively TRBD1 (5 bases). From germline, CDR1 is SGHNT and CDR2 YYREEE (reference sequence). CDR3 length: 16 amino acids. V dropped 2 bases and J dropped 0 bases, with 14 bases sitting between them.

The CDR3 DNA follows: TGTGCCAGCAGTTTGGGACAGCCTAATGAGCAGTTCTTC. It codes for CASSLGQPNEQFF. This rearrangement joins TRBV11-1 to TRBJ2-1, with TRBD1 matching 7 bases. The V and J ends lost 6 bases and 7 bases, in that order; junction bases with no gene match: 6. CDR3 length equals 13 residues. Per germline, CDR1 SGHAT and CDR2 FQDESV (reference sequence).

This chain uses TRBV6-5 with TRBJ1-2; D not certain. CDR1 and CDR2 (germline): MNHEY, SVGAGI. CDR3 size: 13 residues. V was pared by 7 bases and J by 4 bases, with 13 bases between. CDR3 nucleotides: TGTGCCAGCAAAACAATCTCTACCTATGGCTACACCTTC. Translated, it gives CASKTISTYGYTF.

This chain joins TRBV28 and TRBJ2-5; D is ambiguous. V lost 5 bases and J 4 bases, leaving 11 bases between the germline ends. Germline CDR1 reads MDHEN; CDR2 reads SYDVKM. This CDR3 has 13 residues. The CDR3 spells CASSPLSIETQYF. In DNA, the CDR3 is TGTGCCAGCAGTCCACTCAGCATAGAGACCCAGTACTTC. Full variable domain (missing parts from reference TRBV28 and TRBJ2-5): DVKVTQSSRYLVKRTGEKVFLECVQDMDHENMFWYRQDPGLGLRLIYFSYDVKMKEKGDIPEGYSVSREKKERFSLILESASTNQTSMYLCASSPLSIETQYFGPGTRLLVL.

The chain joins TRBV3-1 (or the pseudogene TRBV3-2) to TRBJ1-5, with a possible D match to TRBD1 (6 bases). The ends were cut back, 0 bases at V and 6 bases at J, with 12 bases in the middle. The CDR3 runs to 15 residues. The germline V gene has CDR1 LGHDT and CDR2 YNNKEL (reference sequence). The CDR3 protein is CASSQDNRDGQPQHF. In DNA, the CDR3 is TGTGCCAGCAGCCAAGATAACAGGGACGGTCAGCCCCAGCATTTT.

This sequence joins TRBV18 and TRBJ1-1; TRBD1 might be the D (5 bases). Germline assignment: CDR1 KGHSH and CDR2 LQKENI. Trimming removed 0 bases from V and 5 bases from J, with 13 bases in between. This CDR3 has 15 amino acids. For the CDR3, the DNA is TGTGCCAGCTCACCACCGGGGGGATCGTGGACTGAAGCTTTCTTT. This translates into CASSPPGGSWTEAFF.

The CDR3 DNA follows: TGTGCCAGCAGTTCCCCGACAGTCGCCGGCTACACCTTC. Encoded protein: CASSSPTVAGYTF. The chain uses TRBV12-3 or TRBV12-4 and TRBJ1-2, with D possibly being TRBD1 (5 bases). This CDR3 has 13 amino acids. The V end lost 4 bases, the J end lost 8 bases, and 14 bases lay between the germline ends.

The chain joins TRBV5-1 to TRBJ2-3, with 10 bases lining up with TRBD1. This CDR3 is built from 18 residues. Losses at the gene ends were 4 bases for V and 0 bases for J; bases not matched to a gene: 11. Germline V gene data show CDR1 as SGHRS and CDR2 as YFSETQ. The DNA for the CDR3 is TGCGCCAGCAGCCAGGGACAGGGGTTTGGGTCTAGCACAGATACGCAGTATTTT. Translated, it gives CASSQGQGFGSSTDTQYF.